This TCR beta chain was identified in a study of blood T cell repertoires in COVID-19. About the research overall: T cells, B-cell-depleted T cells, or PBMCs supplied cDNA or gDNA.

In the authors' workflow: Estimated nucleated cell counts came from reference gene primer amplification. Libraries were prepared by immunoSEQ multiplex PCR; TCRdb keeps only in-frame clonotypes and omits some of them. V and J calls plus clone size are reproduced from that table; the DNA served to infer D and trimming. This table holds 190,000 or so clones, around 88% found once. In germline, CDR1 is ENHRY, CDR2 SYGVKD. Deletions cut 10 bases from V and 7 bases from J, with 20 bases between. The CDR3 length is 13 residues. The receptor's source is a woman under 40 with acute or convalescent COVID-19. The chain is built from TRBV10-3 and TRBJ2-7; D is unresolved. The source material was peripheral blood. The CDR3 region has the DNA TGTGCCACTGTAGACGGAGTAGGTCGGGAGCAGTACTTC. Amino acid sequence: CATVDGVGREQYF.